This T cell receptor (beta chain) appears in the sequencing data of a study of T cells in Graves' hyperthyroidism and ophthalmopathy. Hyperthyroidism was newly diagnosed in patients aged 18 to 65 (duration under 2 months). PBMCs came from more than 9 ml fresh peripheral blood. This clonotype was recorded at least ten times. It was RNA transcripts that yielded the amplified TCR beta CDR3 regions. HTBI primers drove first-round RT-PCR of the TCR CDR3. TCRdb re-called the multiplex PCR reads through MiXCR, storing one row per CDR3 protein. Found here are 500,000 to 600,000 distinct CDR3 sequences, over 15% of them singletons; the top ten hold 15% to 20%. This TCR was sampled from a young woman with Graves' hyperthyroidism. Sequenced input: blood.

The CDR3 sequence is CASSGTETQYF. DNA of the CDR3: TGTGCCAGTTCAGGGACCGAGACCCAGTACTTC. The rearrangement joins TRBV12-3 or TRBV12-4 to TRBJ2-5, with D perhaps given as TRBD1 or TRBD2 (5 bases each). Trimming pared 9 bases from V and 5 bases from J, leaving 10 bases between. This CDR3 is built from 11 residues.